One sample yielded the 9 T cell receptor beta chains listed below, sequenced in a study of shared clonotypes between healthy human individuals. TCRdb keeps only in-frame clones here, not all; method: immunoSEQ multiplex PCR. The sample shows 2 million to 3 million clones, approximately 93% of them seen only once. Sequencing was carried out using naive CD4+ T cells from PBMCs. Indicated subset: CD45RA+ positively selected. All receptors come from a man between 18 and 29 years old in good health. Some clones in this sample may be carry-over from other donors' samples.

The chain carries TRBV15 and TRBJ1-4; D unclear. CDR3 length: 16 residues. Germline CDR1 is LNHNV and CDR2 is YYDKDF (reference sequence). Trimming took off 0 bases at V and 6 bases at J, with 14 bases between the two ends. The CDR3 here is CATSRDRWIMDEKLFF. In nucleotides, the CDR3 is TGTGCCACCAGCAGAGATAGGTGGATTATGGATGAAAAACTGTTTTTT.

This clone has just one count. The chain couples TRBV18 to TRBJ2-3; 8 positions agree with TRBD1. The germline gives CDR1 KGHSH, CDR2 LQKENI. Losses at the gene ends were 3 bases for V and 0 bases for J; bases not matched to a gene: 2. CDR3 length: 15 residues. CDR3 residues: CASSPTGGSTDTQYF. The CDR3 DNA reads TGTGCCAGCTCACCCACAGGGGGTAGCACAGATACGCAGTATTTT.

The V gene is TRBV12-5, the J gene TRBJ2-1; D unresolved. Trimming pared 3 bases from V and 5 bases from J, leaving 17 bases between. CDR3 size: 16 residues. Germline CDR1 LGHNT, CDR2 FRNRAP. This CDR3 is CASGFEESLTHNEQFF. CDR3 bases: TGTGCTAGTGGTTTTGAGGAGAGCCTCACACACAATGAGCAGTTCTTC.

A note on this clone: At one of its ends the junction is not consistent with the germline gene, which may arise from a read error. This chain uses TRBV28 with TRBJ2-5; 8 bases are a match to TRBD2. Germline assignment: CDR1 MDHEN and CDR2 SYDVKM. The length of the CDR3 is 14 residues. Here the CDR3 DNA reads TGTGCCAGCAGTTTGGGACTAGTGACAACTCTTAACCACTTC. This codes for CASSLGLVTTLNHF. The whole variable domain, remainder taken from reference TRBV28 and TRBJ2-5, is DVKVTQSSRYLVKRTGEKVFLECVQDMDHENMFWYRQDPGLGLRLIYFSYDVKMKEKGDIPEGYSVSREKKERFSLILESASTNQTSMYLCASSLGLVTTLNHFGPGTRLLVL.

The CDR3 DNA follows: TGTGCCAGCAGTGAAGTGGCCAGCAACCCCTATGGCTACACCTTC. Translating it yields CASSEVASNPYGYTF. V usage is TRBV2 and J usage is TRBJ1-2; D call uncertain. CDR1 and CDR2 (germline): SNHLY, FYNNEI. The CDR3 sequence is 15 residues long. V lost 1 base to trimming and J lost 4 bases, with 13 bases between them.

In this sample, this clone turned up once. This chain joins TRBV14 and TRBJ2-7; 7 bases align to TRBD2. Trimming at V came to 5 bases and at J to 2 bases, leaving 9 bases not matched to a gene. Germline V gene sequence: CDR1 SGHDN, CDR2 FVKESK. The CDR3 runs to 15 residues. The chain's CDR3 is CASSSLAGLAYEQYF. DNA for the CDR3: TGTGCCAGCAGCTCCTTAGCGGGCCTAGCCTACGAGCAGTACTTC.

The J gene is TRBJ1-2, the V gene TRBV4-1, with D tentatively TRBD1 (5 bases). Germline values: CDR1 MGHRA, CDR2 YSYEKL. The germline V and J ends were trimmed by 1 base and 8 bases, with 17 bases remaining between them. The CDR3 is 15 residues long. CDR3 sequence: CASSQGEGAQRGYTF. CDR3 nucleotides: TGCGCCAGCAGCCAAGGAGAAGGGGCCCAGCGCGGCTACACCTTC.

V is TRBV6-6 and J is TRBJ2-7; D is uncertain. Germline V gives CDR1 MNHNY, CDR2 SVGAGI (reference sequence). This CDR3 has 14 amino acids. V was shortened by 4 bases and J by 0 bases, with 10 bases between the two germline ends. CDR3 coding DNA: TGTGCCAGCAGTTTTATGACGGGCTCCTACGAGCAGTACTTC. This translates into CASSFMTGSYEQYF.

The chain recombines TRBV29-1 with TRBJ1-1; D not certain. The CDR3 loop spans 11 amino acids. Trimming took 7 bases from V and 1 from J, leaving 7 bases between them. Germline CDR1 and CDR2: SQVTM and ANQGSEA. The chain's CDR3 is CSATTNTEAFF. The CDR3 DNA follows: TGCAGCGCAACAACGAACACTGAAGCTTTCTTT.